One sample yielded the 10 T cell receptor beta chains listed below, sequenced in a study of blood T cells in healthy people across ages. A second PCR of 7 to 11 cycles used a sample-barcoded 5' primer and a J-beta primer mix. A single record per CDR3 protein comes from TCRdb applying MiXCR to the 5' RACE reads. The sample shows 1.5 million or so distinct CDR3 sequences, approximately 42% of them seen only once. Source material: blood. These receptor sequences come from a woman aged 18-29 years in good health.

Comment on this clonotype: Compared with germline, one end of the junction differs, possibly owing to a read error. The chain is built from TRBV4-1 and TRBJ2-1; no clear D gene. Germline lookup yields CDR1 MGHRA and CDR2 YSYEKL. This CDR3 contains 13 residues. CDR3 DNA: TGCGACAGCAGCCAAGTATCTTTCCATGAGCAGTTCTTC. Its translation: CDSSQVSFHEQFF.

The chain links TRBV25-1 to TRBJ2-7, with 10 bases matching TRBD1. The CDR3 runs 15 residues. V lost 3 bases to trimming and J lost 4 bases; unmatched junction nucleotides: 6. CDR1 and CDR2 from the germline V gene are MGHDK and SYGVNS. CDR3 sequence (DNA): TGTGCCAGCAGTGACGAACGACAGGGGGCATACGAGCAGTACTTC. Translating it yields CASSDERQGAYEQYF.

This rearrangement joins TRBV4-1 to TRBJ2-1; 7 bases are shared with TRBD2. The CDR3 spans 15 residues. Germline loops: CDR1 MGHRA, CDR2 YSYEKL. J was trimmed by 10 bases and V by 0 bases; bases with no gene match: 9. The CDR3 here is CASSQDWASGEEQFF. The CDR3 DNA is TGCGCCAGCAGCCAAGATTGGGCTAGCGGTGAGGAGCAGTTCTTC.

This clonotype was detected a few times. The gene calls are TRBV6-5 and TRBJ1-2, with D uncertain. This CDR3 is 13 amino acids long. The germline V gene has CDR1 MNHEY and CDR2 SVGAGI. Trimming removed 5 bases at V and 7 bases at J, with 14 bases between. The CDR3 reads CASSQTSTSGYTF. The CDR3 DNA is TGTGCCAGCAGTCAGACGAGCACAAGTGGCTACACCTTC.

This clonotype was found once. The gene calls are TRBV6-5 and TRBJ2-2; 9 bases are shared with TRBD1. CDR3 size: 15 residues. V lost 6 bases, J lost 5 bases, and 7 bases stayed unmatched. In germline, CDR1 is MNHEY, CDR2 SVGAGI. The CDR3 region has the DNA TGTGCCAGCAGCATCACAGGGGGCGATACCGGGGAGCTGTTTTTT. Its protein product is CASSITGGDTGELFF.

The CDR3 here is CSARVSSAGGSTYTYYEQYF. CDR3 nucleotides: TGCAGTGCTAGAGTTTCTTCGGCGGGAGGGTCCACCTATACCTACTACGAGCAGTACTTC. The chain employs TRBV20-1 and TRBJ2-7; 9 nucleotides agree with TRBD2. This CDR3 is built from 20 residues. Trimming at V came to 1 base and at J to 3 bases, leaving 22 bases not matched to a gene. Germline V gene sequence: CDR1 DFQATT, CDR2 SNEGSKA (reference sequence).

Only a few counts were recorded for this clonotype. This sequence joins TRBV6-5 and TRBJ2-1; 9 positions match TRBD2. Matching the DNA end better, TRBJ2-7 makes the J call doubtful. Germline V gives CDR1 MNHEY, CDR2 SVGAGI. The CDR3 loop spans 14 amino acids. CDR3 bases: TGTGCCAGCAGTCGACTAGCGGAGTACAATGAGCAGTACTTC. It specifies CASSRLAEYNEQYF.

The V and J genes are TRBV5-1 and TRBJ2-3; TRBD2 matches at 10 bases. Germline V CDR1 and CDR2: SGHRS, YFSETQ. V was pared by 1 base and J by 1 base, with 6 bases of the junction left unmatched. The CDR3 contains 17 residues. CDR3 in amino acids: CASSLMWLAGGTDTQYF. CDR3 in DNA: TGCGCCAGCAGCTTGATGTGGCTAGCGGGAGGCACAGATACGCAGTATTTT.

This chain connects TRBV12-3 or TRBV12-4 to TRBJ1-5, with D perhaps TRBD1 (5 bases). This CDR3 is built from 16 residues. Trimming took 6 bases from V and 2 from J, leaving 17 bases between them. CDR3 coding DNA: TGTGCCAGCAGCGTTTACGGGGGAACGGGCAATCAGCCCCAGCATTTT. This gives the protein CASSVYGGTGNQPQHF.

This clonotype came up a few times. The rearrangement links TRBV20-1 to TRBJ2-3, with D possibly being TRBD1 (5 bases). Per germline, CDR1 DFQATT and CDR2 SNEGSKA (reference sequence). The CDR3 runs to 13 residues. The CDR3 reads CTQSGAVTDTQYF. As DNA, the CDR3 is TGCACCCAAAGTGGGGCCGTCACAGATACGCAGTATTTT.